A single T cell receptor (beta chain) is shown here with its context. Its antigen remains unidentified. Using immunoSEQ multiplex PCR, the repertoire was profiled, and TCRdb retains in-frame clones only, with some absent. The sample includes 85,000 to 130,000 clones, about 93% of them seen just once. The entry originates in a study of T cell responses to AZD1222 COVID-19 vaccine. Background on the study: Researchers grouped second doses given at about 4 or about 12 weeks into one pool. Study-wide findings and caveats: None of the repertoires were sampled until the peak T cell response had passed. Recipients of AZD1222 seropositive at baseline numbered only 6 or 7.

The source material was peripheral blood, sampled on day 0 of AZD1222 vaccination. The source of this sequence is an adult in good health.

CDR3 in amino acids: CASRGRGRQETQYF. The DNA for the CDR3 is TGTGCCAGCCGGGGGAGGGGCAGGCAAGAGACCCAGTACTTC. The chain recombines TRBV6-5 with TRBJ2-5; 7 bases match TRBD2. Germline trimming cut 8 bases from V and 2 bases from J; bases unmatched to any gene: 8. CDR1 is MNHEY and CDR2 is SVGAGI in the germline V gene. The CDR3 runs 14 residues.